This T cell receptor (beta chain) was captured by sequencing in a study of CD8 T cells in ankylosing spondylitis. Notes on the study in general: Earlier literature documents some of the motif variants in reactive arthritis synovial fluid and blood. Reportedly, matched ankylosing spondylitis synovial fluid was significantly enriched for disease-linked clones. Peripheral blood held disease-linked clones only at relatively low frequency, and these were CD8+. The study identified a TCR beta motif of seven or eight highly homologous variants that appeared characteristic of ankylosing spondylitis blood.

Scientists made TCR beta libraries using quantitative 5'-RACE with molecular barcodes. TCRdb reanalysed the 5' RACE reads using MiXCR and keeps one entry per CDR3 protein. The table has some 800,000 distinct CDR3 sequences, about 11% seen once. Germline V CDR1 and CDR2: SNHLY, FYNNEI. The germline V and J ends were trimmed by 7 bases and 4 bases, with 16 bases remaining between them. The length of the CDR3 is 14 residues. With respect to this clonotype: Its antigen is unidentified.

The rearrangement joins TRBV2 to TRBJ1-2, with D possibly TRBD1 on 6 matching bases. The sequenced material came from blood, either unsorted or a sorted T cell fraction (not recorded which). This sequence originates from a male donor with ankylosing spondylitis. CDR3 residues: CASTLQGVGYGYTF. The CDR3, as DNA: TGTGCCAGCACTTTACAGGGAGTAGGCTATGGCTACACCTTC. The complete variable domain, with remaining parts taken from reference TRBV2 and TRBJ1-2, reads EPEVTQTPSHQVTQMGQEVILRCVPISNHLYFYWYRQILGQKVEFLVSFYNNEISEKSEIFDDQFSVERPDGSNFTLKIRSTKLEDSAMYFCASTLQGVGYGYTFGSGTRLTVV.